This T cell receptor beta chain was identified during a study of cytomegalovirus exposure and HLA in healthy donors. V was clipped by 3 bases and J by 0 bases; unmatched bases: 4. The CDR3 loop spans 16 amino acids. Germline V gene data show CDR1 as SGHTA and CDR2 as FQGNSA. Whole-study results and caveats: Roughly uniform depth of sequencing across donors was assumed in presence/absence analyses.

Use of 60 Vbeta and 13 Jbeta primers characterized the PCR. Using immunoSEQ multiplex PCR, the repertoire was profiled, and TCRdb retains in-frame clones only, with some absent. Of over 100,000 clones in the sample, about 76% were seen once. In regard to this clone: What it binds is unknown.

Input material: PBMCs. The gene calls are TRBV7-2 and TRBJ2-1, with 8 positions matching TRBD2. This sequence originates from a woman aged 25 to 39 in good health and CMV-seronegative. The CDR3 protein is CASSFIAGSSYNEQFF. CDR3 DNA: TGTGCCAGCAGCTTTATAGCGGGATCCTCCTACAATGAGCAGTTCTTC.